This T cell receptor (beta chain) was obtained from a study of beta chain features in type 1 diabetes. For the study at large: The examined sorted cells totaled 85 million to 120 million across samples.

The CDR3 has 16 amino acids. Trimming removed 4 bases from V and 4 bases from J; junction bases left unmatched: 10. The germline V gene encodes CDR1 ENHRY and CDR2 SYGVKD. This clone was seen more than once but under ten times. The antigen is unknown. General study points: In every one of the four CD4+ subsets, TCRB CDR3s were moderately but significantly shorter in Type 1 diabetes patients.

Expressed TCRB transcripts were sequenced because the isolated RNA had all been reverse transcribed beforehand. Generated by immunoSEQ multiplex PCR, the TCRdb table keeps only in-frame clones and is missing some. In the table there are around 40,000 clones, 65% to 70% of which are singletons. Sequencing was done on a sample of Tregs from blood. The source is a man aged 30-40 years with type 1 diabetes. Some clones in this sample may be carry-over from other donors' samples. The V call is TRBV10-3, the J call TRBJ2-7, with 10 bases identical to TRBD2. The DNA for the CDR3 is TGTGCCATCAGTGGGCTAGCGGGGGCCATTCCATACGAGCAGTACTTC. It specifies CAISGLAGAIPYEQYF.